A selection of T cell receptor beta chains follows, all from one sample in a study of CD8+CD57+ T cells in acquired aplastic anemia. TCRdb redid the calling of the reads with MiXCR, one entry per CDR3 protein. The table includes 150,000 to 200,000 distinct CDR3 sequences, 40% to 55% detected once. Sequencing was performed on sorted CD4+, CD8+, or CD8+CD57+ T cells (not recorded which) from PBMCs. Receptors were obtained from a human donor with aplastic anemia. Each CDR3 is given with its conserved first and last residue. The D gene is left open where the match is weak. Clone size is given for some rows only: seen once, a few or many times, or a class if the clone is expanded.

V gene	J gene	clone size	D gene	CDR3 DNA	CDR3 protein
TRBV4-1	TRBJ1-1	.	.	TGCGCCAGCAGCCAGGGTCCGGGAAGGACCACTGAAGCTTTCTTT	CASSQGPGRTTEAFF
TRBV7-9	TRBJ2-1	many	TRBD2	TGTGCCAGCAGCTTACTCACCCCGGGACTAGCTGGCAATGAGCAGTTCTTC	CASSLLTPGLAGNEQFF
TRBV9	TRBJ2-7	.	TRBD1	TGTGCCAGCAGCCCGGTGGACAGGTCCTACGAGCAGTACTTC	CASSPVDRSYEQYF
TRBV6-1	TRBJ1-5	.	TRBD1	TGTGCCAGCAGCGGGACAGGGTTTCAGCCCCAGCATTTT	CASSGTGFQPQHF
TRBV5-4	TRBJ1-1	.	.	TGTGCCAGCAGCTTGGGACAGGCCTCTGGAAACACTGAAGCTTTCTTT	CASSLGQASGNTEAFF
TRBV25-1	TRBJ1-5	.	TRBD1	TGTGCTCGCACAGGGGGCGTCAGCAATCAGCCCCAGCATTTT	CARTGGVSNQPQHF
TRBV24-1	TRBJ1-2	.	.	TGTGCCACCAGTGGTACGACGACCAGACGGGATGGCTACACCTTC	CATSGTTTRRDGYTF
TRBV10-3	TRBJ1-5	.	.	TGTGCCATCAGTGAGTCTTGGGGGTCAGGGAATCAGCCCCAGCATTTT	CAISESWGSGNQPQHF
TRBV20-1	TRBJ2-1	.	.	TGCAGTGCTGACAGGTACAATGAGCAGTTCTTC	CSADRYNEQFF
TRBV15	TRBJ2-7	.	TRBD2	TGTGCCACCAGCAGAGATCGGGCGGGAGCTTACGAGCAGTACTTC	CATSRDRAGAYEQYF
TRBV7-3	TRBJ1-1	.	.	TGTGCCAGCAGTGATGGGGACACTGAAGCTTTCTTT	CASSDGDTEAFF
TRBV29-1	TRBJ2-2	few	.	TGCAGCGTGGAACCTCGTGCCGGGGAGCTGTTTTTT	CSVEPRAGELFF
TRBV2	TRBJ1-5	few	.	TGTGCCAGCAGCACCTTCGCCTTGACCCACCCCCAGCATTTT	CASSTFALTHPQHF
TRBV7-8	TRBJ2-1	.	.	TGTGTGCTGGATCTCCAAGGTGGGCAGTTCTTC	CVLDLQGGQFF
TRBV10-1	TRBJ2-5	few	TRBD1	TGCGCCAGCAGTGAGGGAAAGACAGGGGGCTGGCAAGAGACCCAGTACTTC	CASSEGKTGGWQETQYF